This T cell receptor beta chain emerged from a study of cytomegalovirus exposure and HLA in healthy donors. Comment on this clone: No antigen is known for it.

Study results and caveats: TRBV6-2, TRBV6-3 and some other V segments were unresolvable in 87-base-pair reads.

The PCR had 60 Vbeta and 13 Jbeta primers. The assay was immunoSEQ multiplex PCR, and TCRdb's table has in-frame clones only and misses some. The sample carries around 200,000 clones, about 62% recorded once. This CDR3 spans 16 amino acids. The germline V and J ends were trimmed by 6 bases and 2 bases, with 19 bases remaining between them. J is TRBJ2-5 and V is TRBV6-7; D is perhaps TRBD1 (8 bases). TRBV6-7 is an ORF; its function is uncertain. This receptor was taken from a man aged 35 to 55 in good health and CMV-seronegative. The sequenced sample consisted of PBMCs. The CDR3 reads CASRGGDRPAQETQYF. In DNA form, the CDR3 reads TGTGCCAGCAGAGGGGGGGACAGGCCCGCACAAGAGACCCAGTACTTC.